This note documents a single TCR beta chain sequence. Its antigen is not identified. The data stem from a study of OX40 agonist ivuxolimab in advanced cancers. Study information: Three patients had partial responses: one hepatocellular carcinoma, two cutaneous melanoma.

Assay used: immunoSEQ multiplex PCR; TCRdb lists only in-frame clones, some missing. The sample lists about 54,000 clones, around 89% occurring once. Study-level results: At 0.1 to 3.0 mg/kg, CD4+ and CD8+ blood T cells expanded clonally by week 6. Near-lowest levels of clonal expansion characterized partial responders at 0.1-3.0 mg/kg.

Researchers took blood at baseline, on cycle 4 day 1, and on cycle 7 day 1. The CDR3 consists of 13 residues. Germline-derived CDR1 and CDR2 are SGHTA and FQGNSA. The ends were cut back, 7 bases at V and 6 bases at J, with 12 bases in the middle. The sample in question was CD4+ or CD8+ T cells sorted from blood, obtained in a trial of the OX40 agonist ivuxolimab. The chain has TRBV7-2 and TRBJ2-2; tentatively, D is TRBD1 (5 bases). This clonotype was sampled from an adult with an advanced solid tumor such as melanoma, head and neck, liver or kidney cancer. The CDR3 reads CASNPGSPGELFF. CDR3 bases: TGTGCCAGCAACCCAGGGTCCCCCGGGGAGCTGTTTTTT. Full variable domain (outside the CDR3, taken from reference TRBV7-2 and TRBJ2-2): GAGVSQSPSNKVTEKGKDVELRCDPISGHTALYWYRQSLGQGLEFLIYFQGNSAPDKSGLPSDRFSAERTGGSVSTLTIQRTQQEDSAVYLCASNPGSPGELFFGEGSRLTVL.